This T cell receptor (beta chain) was retrieved from a study of tumour-infiltrating T cells in Burkitt lymphoma. V lost 0 bases and J lost 1, with 6 bases in between. The CDR3 is 14 amino acids. Looked up from germline, CDR1 is SEHNR and CDR2 is FQNEAQ (reference sequence). This clone showed up just a few times. Sequenced by immunoSEQ multiplex PCR; TCRdb stores in-frame clones only, minus some. The top ten hold roughly 45% of the sample, which has about 1,200 clones, 15% to 20% seen once. Sequenced: tumor tissue. This receptor was obtained from a human donor with Burkitt lymphoma. The rearrangement uses TRBV7-9 and TRBJ1-2, with no clear D. For the CDR3, the DNA is TGTGCCAGCAGCTTAGCTCTGAATAACTATGGCTACACCTTC. Its translation: CASSLALNNYGYTF.